Listed below are T cell receptor beta chains from one sample, sequenced in a study of T cell responses to AZD1222 COVID-19 vaccine. Repertoires were generated with immunoSEQ multiplex PCR, while TCRdb's copy carries only in-frame clones and drops some. The data contain more than 80,000 clones, about 90% of them singletons. The specimen comprised peripheral blood, sampled on day 0 of AZD1222 vaccination. All receptors come from an adult in good health. Both conserved end residues are part of each CDR3. The D gene is left open where the match is weak. Size is omitted from some rows. Given values are once, few, many or a class for expanded clones.

TRBV28,15,.,TRBD1,CASTARTGGILPLHF
TRBV19,14,.,.,CAPLGWHAFLTLHF
TRBV6-5,15,.,TRBD2,CASSPRGSSADTQYF
TRBV10-3,13,.,.,CAITLGGTDTQYF
TRBV27,15,.,TRBD2,CASSSGLAAYNEQFF
TRBV19,14,once,TRBD1,CASTAGGVRNIQYF
TRBV19,12,.,.,CASSIRGDTQYF
TRBV29-1,18,.,TRBD2,CSVDGISGWGFGTDTQYF
TRBV9,13,.,.,CASSFGTGYEQYF
TRBV18,16,.,.,CASSPPNSVIPDTQYF
TRBV3-1/TRBV3-2,15,.,TRBD2,CASSQQPGLNYEQYF
TRBV7-3,13,.,TRBD1,CASSPGQENGYTF
TRBV19,16,.,TRBD2,CASSRVAGLAAAEQFF
TRBV19,14,.,TRBD1,CASSRGQGPNEQYF
TRBV5-1,15,.,.,CASSLGASGANVLTF
TRBV5-1,14,once,.,CASSLGRGTDTQYF
TRBV12-3/TRBV12-4,13,once,.,CASSIHVQETQYF
TRBV7-2,14,.,.,CASSSTARAYGYTF
TRBV4-2,15,.,.,CASSQDNTHNYGYTF
TRBV28,15,.,TRBD1,CASSRTGTGNEKLFF
TRBV6-5,15,.,.,CASSYSPQGGYGYTF
TRBV7-2,13,.,.,CASSFREAYEQYF
TRBV10-3,14,once,.,CAISGGSSNHEQYF
TRBV9,17,.,TRBD1,CASSAVIGTGRAQPQHF
TRBV28,13,.,.,CASDRTLNTEAFF
TRBV19,13,.,.,CATQQGGAYEQYF
TRBV28,11,.,.,CASSLRDGYTF
TRBV24-1,17,.,TRBD1,CATSGTGGGLDHNEQFF
TRBV7-8,13,.,.,CASSQGPSQPQHF
TRBV7-8,17,.,.,CASSFTLLGGTNTEAFF
TRBV25-1,15,.,.,CASSESVVTGYEQYF
TRBV19,15,.,.,CASSIGAASGNTIYF
TRBV4-3,15,.,TRBD1,CASSQEGQGGYEQYF
TRBV4-3,14,.,.,CASSQIGRFNEQFF